The 14 T cell receptor beta chains below come from one sample, sequenced in a study of cytotoxic CD8 clonotypes in ibrutinib-treated CLL. Profiled with immunoSEQ multiplex PCR; TCRdb holds only in-frame clones, not every one. The data show about 300,000 clones, roughly three quarters seen once. This specimen was PBMCs, taken at disease progression, from a patient treated with ibrutinib. The receptors shown here come from a human donor with chronic lymphocytic leukemia.

The chain links TRBV5-6 to TRBJ2-3; 10 bases align to TRBD2. The CDR3 runs 17 residues. Germline V gene sequence: CDR1 SGHDT, CDR2 YYEEEE. J gave up 2 bases and V 0 bases, and 6 bases lay outside the gene matches. This chain's CDR3 is CASSLDSSGGFTDTQYF. The CDR3 bases are TGTGCCAGCAGCTTGGACTCTAGCGGGGGTTTCACAGATACGCAGTATTTT. The full variable domain, with the rest looked up from reference TRBV5-6 and TRBJ2-3, is DAGVTQSPTHLIKTRGQQVTLRCSPKSGHDTVSWYQQALGQGPQFIFQYYEEEERQRGNFPDRFSGHQFPNYSSELNVNALLLGDSALYLCASSLDSSGGFTDTQYFGPGTRLTVL.

This clone was seen a few times. The CDR3 bases are TGTGCCACCAGCAGAGATCGGGTAGGGCGTTCACCCCTCCACTTT. It codes for CATSRDRVGRSPLHF. The chain combines TRBV15 with TRBJ1-6; D gene unclear. V was shortened by 0 bases and J by 9 bases, with 12 bases between the two germline ends. The CDR3 is 15 amino acids. Per germline, CDR1 LNHNV and CDR2 YYDKDF (reference sequence).

V and J are TRBV5-1 and TRBJ2-2; 8 nucleotides align to TRBD2. Germline CDR1 reads SGHRS; CDR2 reads YFSETQ. V lost 3 bases to trimming and J lost 5 bases; unmatched junction nucleotides: 9. The CDR3 extends over 16 amino acids. CDR3 region: CASSSSPGLDTGELFF. The CDR3 nucleotides are TGCGCCAGCAGCTCATCCCCGGGACTAGATACCGGGGAGCTGTTTTTT.

This clone was seen only a few times. In DNA form, the CDR3 reads TGTGCCAGCAGTGAAAGCCGGTCGAACACCGGGGAGCTGTTTTTT. Translating gives CASSESRSNTGELFF. The chain has TRBV2 and TRBJ2-2; D is unclear. CDR1 and CDR2 from the germline V gene are SNHLY and FYNNEI. With 2 bases removed from V and 0 bases from J, the gap between germline ends came to 7 bases. The CDR3 has 15 residues.

The chain has TRBV15 and TRBJ2-6; 8 bases fit TRBD2. The ends lost 0 bases at V and 2 bases at J; junction bases unmatched: 0. The CDR3 spans 16 residues. Germline assignment: CDR1 LNHNV and CDR2 YYDKDF (reference sequence). The CDR3 sequence is CATSRDSGAGANVLTF. CDR3 bases: TGTGCCACCAGCAGAGATAGCGGGGCTGGGGCCAACGTCCTGACTTTC.

The chain joins TRBV5-1 to TRBJ1-6; TRBD1 aligns across 7 bases. The CDR3 extends over 16 amino acids. Germline V gene data show CDR1 as SGHRS and CDR2 as YFSETQ. V lost 4 bases to trimming and J lost 7 bases; unmatched junction nucleotides: 11. The CDR3 sequence is CASSARDSVTNSPLHF. The CDR3 nucleotides are TGCGCCAGCAGCGCAAGGGACAGTGTTACAAATTCACCCCTCCACTTT.

V and J are TRBV9 and TRBJ2-3; 9 bases align to TRBD1. This CDR3 contains 15 residues. Germline loops: CDR1 SGDLS, CDR2 YYNGEE. V lost 0 bases and J lost 6; bases outside the gene matches: 5. The CDR3 loop reads CASSVVGTGWDTQYF. CDR3 nucleotide sequence: TGTGCCAGCAGCGTAGTCGGGACAGGGTGGGATACGCAGTATTTT.

The V and J genes are TRBV6-1 and TRBJ1-2, with no clear D. This CDR3 contains 14 residues. In germline, CDR1 is MNHNS, CDR2 SASEGT. The ends were cut back, 1 base at V and 3 bases at J, with 9 bases in the middle. The CDR3 DNA reads as TGTGCCAGCAGTGAAGAGGGTTCTTACTATGGCTACACCTTC. Translating it yields CASSEEGSYYGYTF.

This clone was seen repeatedly, ten times or more. The chain links TRBV10-3 to TRBJ2-1, with 11 bases fitting TRBD1. The V gene end was trimmed by 10 bases and the J gene end by 9 bases; junction bases not matched to a gene: 8. Looked up from germline, CDR1 is ENHRY and CDR2 is SYGVKD. The CDR3 is made up of 13 amino acids. The CDR3 coding sequence is TGTGCCACGGGACAGGGGGATGGTGTTGAGCAGTTCTTC. Amino acids: CATGQGDGVEQFF.

A few counts support this clone. The genes are TRBV18 and TRBJ1-5; 7 nucleotides match TRBD1. The V and J ends lost 0 bases and 2 bases, in that order; junction bases with no gene match: 7. Germline V lookup: CDR1 KGHSH, CDR2 LQKENI. The CDR3 runs to 17 residues. The DNA for the CDR3 is TGTGCCAGCTCACCACCGACGGGACAGTATGGCAATCAGCCCCAGCATTTT. Translation: CASSPPTGQYGNQPQHF.

The J gene is TRBJ2-3, the V gene TRBV19, with a tentative D call TRBD1 (5 bases). CDR3 length: 12 amino acids. Germline V lookup: CDR1 LNHDA, CDR2 SQIVND (reference sequence). V was trimmed by 3 bases and J by 7 bases, leaving 8 bases between them. The CDR3 loop reads CASSIWGNTQYF. Here the CDR3 DNA reads TGTGCCAGTAGTATCTGGGGCAATACGCAGTATTTT.

This clone came up a few times. The chain employs TRBV7-8 and TRBJ1-2; D is possibly TRBD1 (6 bases). The germline CDR1 and CDR2 sequences are SGHVS and FQNEAQ. Trimming cost V 5 bases and J 6 bases, with 16 bases left between them. The CDR3 is 14 residues long. The CDR3 nucleotides are TGTGCCAGCAGCACGCATGGACAGCTGAATGGCTACACCTTC. This encodes CASSTHGQLNGYTF. The full variable domain, with the rest looked up from reference TRBV7-8 and TRBJ1-2, is GAGVSQSPRYKVAKRGQDVALRCDPISGHVSLFWYQQALGQGPEFLTYFQNEAQLDKSGLPSDRFFAERPEGSVSTLKIQRTQQEDSAVYLCASSTHGQLNGYTFGSGTRLTVV.

This clone was counted a single time. The chain uses TRBV18 and TRBJ2-7; D is unclear. Germline lookup yields CDR1 KGHSH and CDR2 LQKENI. V lost 2 bases and J lost 4, with 12 bases in between. The CDR3 loop spans 14 amino acids. The CDR3 DNA follows: TGTGCCAGCTCACCAACTCCCCGGGTTTACGAGCAGTACTTC. Its translation is CASSPTPRVYEQYF.

This clone was seen a few times. V is TRBV5-5 and J is TRBJ1-4; D call uncertain. Germline assignment: CDR1 SGHKS and CDR2 YYEKEE (reference sequence). V lost 6 bases and J lost 8, with 14 bases in between. The CDR3 is 13 residues long. The CDR3 here is CASTWVGPEKLFF. Written as DNA, the CDR3 is TGTGCCAGCACCTGGGTAGGGCCCGAAAAACTGTTTTTT.